This T cell receptor (beta chain) is drawn from a study of cytomegalovirus exposure and HLA in healthy donors. The junction had 13 bases not matched to a gene; V was cut back by 1 base and J by 6 bases. This CDR3 is 17 amino acids long. The V gene's germline CDR1 is SGHNT and CDR2 YENEEA. PCR primers comprised 60 Vbeta and 13 Jbeta primers. Repertoires were generated with immunoSEQ multiplex PCR, while TCRdb's copy carries only in-frame clones and drops some. The sample contains 150,000 to 200,000 clones, about 80% of which appear only once. Sequencing was carried out using PBMCs. J is TRBJ2-3 and V is TRBV11-3; TRBD1 matches 7 bases. The TCR was taken from a female donor in good health and CMV-seronegative. CDR3 sequence: CASSLVRTGQIMDTQYF. The CDR3 DNA sequence: TGTGCCAGCAGCTTAGTTAGAACGGGACAGATAATGGATACGCAGTATTTT.